This section outlines one T cell receptor (beta chain) sequence together with its context. PCR was performed using 60 Vbeta and 13 Jbeta primers. Profiled with immunoSEQ multiplex PCR; TCRdb holds only in-frame clones, not every one. The table lists 80,000 to 100,000 clones, around 81% of them singletons. This sample was taken from a study of cytomegalovirus exposure and HLA in healthy donors. From germline, CDR1 is ENHRY and CDR2 SYGVKD. The CDR3 contains 13 residues. J lost 6 bases, V lost 9 bases, and 9 bases had no gene match. This receptor was obtained from a man aged 35 to 55 in good health and CMV-seropositive. The chain employs TRBV10-3 and TRBJ2-7; 9 positions match TRBD2. The sample consisted of PBMCs. The CDR3 here is CAMQREALSEQYF. The CDR3 nucleotides are TGTGCCATGCAGCGGGAGGCCCTCTCCGAGCAGTACTTC.